This T cell receptor (beta chain) was identified during a study of early stage breast cancer tumors. Assay: immunoSEQ multiplex PCR; the TCRdb copy retains only in-frame clones and omits some. The sample lists approximately 17,000 clones, around four fifths occurring once. Trimming cost V 1 base and J 3 bases, with 12 bases left between them. The CDR3 consists of 15 residues. Germline V gene lookup returns CDR1 KGHSH and CDR2 LQKENI. There are a few counts of this clone. The sample was blood. The origin of this receptor is a person aged 70 to 85 with breast cancer. The chain couples TRBV18 to TRBJ2-5; D possibly corresponds to TRBD2 (5 bases). The CDR3 here is CASSPLMEVKETQYF. The CDR3 DNA sequence: TGTGCCAGCTCACCACTGATGGAGGTAAAAGAGACCCAGTACTTC.